This T cell receptor beta chain is drawn from a study of blood T cells in healthy people across ages. As concerns this clonotype: A read error may account for a junction end that differs from germline.

From germline, CDR1 is SGHAT and CDR2 FQNNGV. The CDR3 covers 12 residues. Roughly 10 milliliters of peripheral blood were drawn from each donor. PBMCs, at least 7 million per sample, were isolated. Primed by a sample-barcoded 5' primer and a J-beta primer mix, a second PCR proceeded for 7 to 11 cycles. TCRdb reprocessed the 5' RACE reads via MiXCR and lists one record per CDR3 protein. This sample has about 1.5 million distinct CDR3 sequences, with approximately 42% found just once. The V gene is TRBV11-2, the J gene TRBJ2-5; maybe TRBD1 (5 bases). The J call may be in error: the DNA end matches TRBJ2-7 better. The receptor was isolated from a woman younger than 30 in good health. Sequencing used blood. The CDR3 sequence is CTSSPDSYEQYF. The CDR3 nucleotides are TGTACCAGCAGCCCCGACAGCTACGAGCAGTACTTC.